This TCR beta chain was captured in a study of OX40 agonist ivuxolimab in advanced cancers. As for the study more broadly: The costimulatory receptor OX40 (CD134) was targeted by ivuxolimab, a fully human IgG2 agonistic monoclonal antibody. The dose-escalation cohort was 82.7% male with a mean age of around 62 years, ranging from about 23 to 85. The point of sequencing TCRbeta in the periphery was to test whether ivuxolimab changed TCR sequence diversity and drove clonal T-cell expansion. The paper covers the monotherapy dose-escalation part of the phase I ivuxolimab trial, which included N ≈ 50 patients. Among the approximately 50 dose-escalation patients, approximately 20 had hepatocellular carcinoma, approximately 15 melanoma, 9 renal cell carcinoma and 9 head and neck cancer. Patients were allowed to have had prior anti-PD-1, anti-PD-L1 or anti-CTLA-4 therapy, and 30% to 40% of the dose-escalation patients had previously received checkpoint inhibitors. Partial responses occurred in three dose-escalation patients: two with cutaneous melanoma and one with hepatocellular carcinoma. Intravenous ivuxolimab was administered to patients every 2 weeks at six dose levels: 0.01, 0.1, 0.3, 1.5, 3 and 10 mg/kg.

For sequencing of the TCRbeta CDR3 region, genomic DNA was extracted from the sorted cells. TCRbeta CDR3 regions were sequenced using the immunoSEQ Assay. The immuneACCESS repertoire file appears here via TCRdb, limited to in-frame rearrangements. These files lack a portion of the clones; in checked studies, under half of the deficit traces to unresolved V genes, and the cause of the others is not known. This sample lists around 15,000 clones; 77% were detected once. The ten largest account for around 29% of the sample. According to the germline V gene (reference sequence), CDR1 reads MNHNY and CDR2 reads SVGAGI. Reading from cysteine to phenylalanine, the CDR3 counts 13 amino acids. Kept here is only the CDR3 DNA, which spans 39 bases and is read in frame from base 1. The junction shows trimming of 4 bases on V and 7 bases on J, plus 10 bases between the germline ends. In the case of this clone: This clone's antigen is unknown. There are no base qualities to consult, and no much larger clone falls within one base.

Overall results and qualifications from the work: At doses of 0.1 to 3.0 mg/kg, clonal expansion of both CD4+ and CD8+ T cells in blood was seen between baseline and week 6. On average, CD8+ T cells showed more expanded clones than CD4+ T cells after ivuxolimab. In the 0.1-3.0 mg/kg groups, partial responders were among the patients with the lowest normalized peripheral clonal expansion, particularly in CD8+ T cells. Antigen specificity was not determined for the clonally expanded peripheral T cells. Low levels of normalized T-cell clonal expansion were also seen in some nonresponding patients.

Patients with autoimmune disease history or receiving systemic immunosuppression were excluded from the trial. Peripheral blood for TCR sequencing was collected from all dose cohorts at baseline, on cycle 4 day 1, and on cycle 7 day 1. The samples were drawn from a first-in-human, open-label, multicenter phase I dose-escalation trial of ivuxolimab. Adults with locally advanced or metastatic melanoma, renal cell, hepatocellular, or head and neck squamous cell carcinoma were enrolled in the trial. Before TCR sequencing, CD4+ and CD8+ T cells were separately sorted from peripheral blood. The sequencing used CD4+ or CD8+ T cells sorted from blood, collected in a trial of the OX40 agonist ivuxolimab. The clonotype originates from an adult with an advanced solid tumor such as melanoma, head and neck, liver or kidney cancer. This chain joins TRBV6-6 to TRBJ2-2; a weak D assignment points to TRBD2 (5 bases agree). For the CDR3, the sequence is CASSLGGVGELFF. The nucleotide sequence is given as TGTGCCAGCAGTTTAGGAGGAGTCGGGGAGCTGTTTTTT.